The clone carrying this TCR beta chain is classed as medium-sized (0.01 to 0.1%). Its target is unknown. Treatment in this sample: randomized to nivolumab then ipilimumab (arm A) or the reverse (arm B). The sample belongs to a study of sequential checkpoint blockade in melanoma. Study in general: Roughly 20 patients had tumor biopsies before treatment and at week 13.

Clones were read by immunoSEQ multiplex PCR, and TCRdb kept only the in-frame ones, dropping some. The sample lists thousands of clones, 26% occurring once. This CDR3 is built from 15 residues. Losses at the gene ends were 4 bases for V and 1 base for J; bases not matched to a gene: 4. Germline CDR1 MNHGY, CDR2 SAAAGT. Findings and limits, study-wide: T-cell fraction and clonality followed PD-L1 and CD8+ counts, not mutational load.

The specimen comprised tumor tissue (inferred from file names), sampled from a patient given nivolumab and ipilimumab in sequence. The sequence was collected from a human donor with melanoma. V and J are TRBV6-8 and TRBJ2-5; 9 positions agree with TRBD1. The CDR3 nucleotides are TGTGCCAGCAGTTCCCCGACAGGGGGCCAAGAGACCCAGTACTTC. This codes for CASSSPTGGQETQYF.